The rows below give T cell receptor beta chains drawn from one sample of a study of blood T cell repertoires in COVID-19. Only in-frame clones appear in the TCRdb table, and some are missing; sequencing was by immunoSEQ multiplex PCR. The sample includes approximately 53,000 clones, around 86% of them seen just once. Material for sequencing was peripheral blood. These receptors originate from a woman of 80 years or more with COVID-19, enrolled during active disease. CDR3s include the opening cysteine and the closing phenylalanine or tryptophan. A D gene is named only where the DNA matches it firmly. Rows give clone size only sometimes, using once, few, many, or a class for an expanded clone.

TRBV6-5	-	TRBJ1-3	15	TRBD1	CASSPTGGFGNTIYF	TGTGCCAGCAGTCCAACAGGGGGCTTCGGAAACACCATATATTTT
TRBV6-6	-	TRBJ2-3	14	TRBD2	CASSVLAGTDTQYF	TGTGCCAGCAGTGTCCTAGCGGGCACAGATACGCAGTATTTT
TRBV12-5	-	TRBJ2-7	19	TRBD2	CASGLTIAGGPGDSYEQYF	TGTGCTAGTGGTTTGACCATAGCGGGAGGGCCGGGAGACTCCTACGAGCAGTACTTC
TRBV27	few	TRBJ1-2	14	TRBD1	CASSSAGGIYGYTF	TGTGCCAGCAGTTCCGCAGGGGGCATCTATGGCTACACCTTC
TRBV18	-	TRBJ1-1	14	TRBD1	CASSPGQGHTEAFF	TGTGCCAGCTCACCGGGACAGGGGCACACTGAAGCTTTCTTT
TRBV27	-	TRBJ2-3	14	-	CASGGQYNTDTQYF	TGTGCCAGCGGAGGACAGTACAACACAGATACGCAGTATTTT
TRBV2	few	TRBJ1-6	14	TRBD1	CASRTGRDNSPLHF	TGTGCCAGCAGGACAGGGAGAGATAATTCACCCCTCCACTTT
TRBV27	-	TRBJ2-1	13	-	CASSWASTSSQFF	TGTGCCAGCAGTTGGGCTAGCACCAGCTCGCAGTTCTTC
TRBV9	once	TRBJ1-3	15	TRBD1	CASSVDRGSRNTIYF	TGTGCCAGCAGCGTAGACAGGGGAAGTAGAAACACCATATATTTT
TRBV18	-	TRBJ1-4	15	TRBD1	CASSAQGVTNEKLFF	TGTGCCAGCTCGGCCCAGGGGGTCACTAATGAAAAACTGTTTTTT
TRBV6-5	-	TRBJ2-1	13	TRBD1	CALRRTGVNEQFF	TGTGCCCTAAGGCGGACAGGTGTAAATGAGCAGTTCTTC
TRBV4-2	-	TRBJ2-1	12	-	CASSQGHNEQFF	TGTGCCAGCAGCCAAGGGCACAATGAGCAGTTCTTC
TRBV4-1	-	TRBJ2-7	14	-	CASRPGTFSYEQYF	TGCGCCAGCAGACCAGGGACTTTTTCCTACGAGCAGTACTTC
TRBV3-1/TRBV3-2	-	TRBJ2-2	15	TRBD2	CASSLAGGVTGELFF	TGTGCCAGCAGCCTAGCGGGAGGGGTAACCGGGGAGCTGTTTTTT
TRBV18	-	TRBJ1-1	13	-	CASSAGENTEAFF	TGTGCCAGCTCCGCGGGGGAAAACACTGAAGCTTTCTTT
TRBV10-2	-	TRBJ2-5	14	-	CASSESGRRETQYF	TGCGCCAGCAGTGAATCAGGGCGCAGGGAGACCCAGTACTTC
TRBV30	-	TRBJ1-6	15	TRBD1	CAWSGKTGVNSPLHF	TGTGCCTGGAGTGGGAAGACAGGGGTGAATTCACCCCTCCACTTT
TRBV28	-	TRBJ2-7	14	TRBD2	CASRAGDGTYEQYF	TGTGCCAGCAGAGCGGGAGATGGCACCTACGAGCAGTACTTC
TRBV5-1	-	TRBJ2-7	14	TRBD2	CASSSSGTSDEQYF	TGCGCCAGCAGCTCGTCCGGGACTAGCGACGAGCAGTACTTC
TRBV9	-	TRBJ2-7	15	-	CASSDDPSGTYEQYF	TGTGCCAGCAGCGATGACCCCTCTGGGACTTACGAGCAGTACTTC
TRBV27	-	TRBJ2-1	18	TRBD2	CASSLRRGGSGSYNEQFF	TGTGCCAGCAGTCTCCGAAGGGGTGGTAGCGGGAGCTACAATGAGCAGTTCTTC
TRBV21-1	-	TRBJ1-1	17	-	CASSKPGTGPSGTEAFF	TGTGCCAGCAGCAAACCAGGGACAGGGCCCTCCGGGACTGAAGCTTTCTTT
TRBV7-8	-	TRBJ1-2	14	TRBD1	CASSRGQDHYGYTF	TGTGCCAGCAGCCGAGGACAGGACCACTATGGCTACACCTTC
TRBV4-1	-	TRBJ2-1	13	-	CASSQGSYNEQFF	TGCGCCAGCAGCCAAGGGAGTTACAATGAGCAGTTCTTC
TRBV7-9	-	TRBJ1-2	16	-	CASSHPLGNSNYGYTF	TGTGCCAGCAGTCACCCCCTCGGGAATTCTAACTATGGCTACACCTTC
TRBV14	-	TRBJ2-7	17	TRBD1	CASSLVNSRDREYEQYF	TGTGCCAGCAGCTTGGTCAACTCGAGGGACAGGGAGTACGAGCAGTACTTC
TRBV6-2/TRBV6-3	-	TRBJ1-4	15	TRBD1	CASSPGQSGPEKLFF	TGTGCCAGCAGCCCGGGACAGTCGGGGCCCGAAAAACTGTTTTTT
TRBV19	-	TRBJ2-1	13	-	CASSINPHNEQFF	TGTGCCAGTAGTATTAATCCCCACAATGAGCAGTTCTTC
TRBV2	-	TRBJ2-2	16	TRBD2	CASTGLAGLNTGELFF	TGTGCCAGCACCGGACTAGCGGGCCTGAACACCGGGGAGCTGTTTTTT